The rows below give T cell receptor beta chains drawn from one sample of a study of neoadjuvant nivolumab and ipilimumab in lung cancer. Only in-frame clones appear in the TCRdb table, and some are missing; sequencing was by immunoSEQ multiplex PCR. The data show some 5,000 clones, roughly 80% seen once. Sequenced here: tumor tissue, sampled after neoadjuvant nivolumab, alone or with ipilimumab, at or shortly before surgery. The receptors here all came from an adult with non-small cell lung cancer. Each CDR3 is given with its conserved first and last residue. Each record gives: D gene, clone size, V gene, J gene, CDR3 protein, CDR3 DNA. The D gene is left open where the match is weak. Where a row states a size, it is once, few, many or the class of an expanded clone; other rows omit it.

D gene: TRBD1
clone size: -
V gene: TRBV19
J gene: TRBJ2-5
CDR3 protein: CASSITQGGQETQYF
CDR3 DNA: TGTGCCAGTAGTATTACACAGGGGGGCCAAGAGACCCAGTACTTC

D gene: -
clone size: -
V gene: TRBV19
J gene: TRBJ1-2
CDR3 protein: CASTLGRGYGYTF
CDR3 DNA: TGTGCCAGTACCCTGGGACGGGGCTATGGCTACACCTTC

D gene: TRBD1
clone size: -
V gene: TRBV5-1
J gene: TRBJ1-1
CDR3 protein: CASSPQGAYTEAFF
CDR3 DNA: TGCGCCAGCAGCCCACAGGGGGCTTACACTGAAGCTTTCTTT

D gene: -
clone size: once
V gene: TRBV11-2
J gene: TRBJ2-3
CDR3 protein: CASSLDGGARPDTQYF
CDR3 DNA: TGTGCCAGCAGCTTAGACGGGGGCGCCCGTCCAGATACGCAGTATTTT

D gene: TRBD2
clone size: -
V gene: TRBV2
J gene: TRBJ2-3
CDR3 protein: CASTIAGGLTDTQYF
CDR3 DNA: TGTGCCAGCACCATAGCGGGGGGGCTCACAGATACGCAGTATTTT

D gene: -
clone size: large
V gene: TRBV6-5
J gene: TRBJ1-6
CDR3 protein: CASSYSHGSNSPLHF
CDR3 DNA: TGTGCCAGCAGTTACTCGCACGGATCTAATTCACCCCTCCACTTT

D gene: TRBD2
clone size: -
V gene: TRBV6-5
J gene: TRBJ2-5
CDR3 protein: CASSPRAGGKTQYF
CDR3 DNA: TGTGCCAGCAGTCCCCGGGCGGGGGGGAAGACCCAGTACTTC

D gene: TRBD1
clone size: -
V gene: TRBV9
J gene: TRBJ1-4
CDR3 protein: CASSRQGADEKLFF
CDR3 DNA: TGTGCCAGCAGCCGACAGGGGGCAGACGAAAAACTGTTTTTT

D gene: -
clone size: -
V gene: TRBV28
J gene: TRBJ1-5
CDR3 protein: CASSPMVNQPQHF
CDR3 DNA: TGTGCCAGCAGTCCCATGGTCAATCAGCCCCAGCATTTT

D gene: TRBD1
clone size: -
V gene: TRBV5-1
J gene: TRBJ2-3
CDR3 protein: CASSLSDRESDTQYF
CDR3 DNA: TGCGCCAGCAGCTTGTCGGACAGGGAGTCAGATACGCAGTATTTT

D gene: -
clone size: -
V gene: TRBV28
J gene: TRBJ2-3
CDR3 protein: CASRAPGTDTQYF
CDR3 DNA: TGTGCCAGCAGAGCTCCGGGCACAGATACGCAGTATTTT

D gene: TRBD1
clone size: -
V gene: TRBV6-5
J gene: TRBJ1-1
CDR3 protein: CASSPTGANTEAFF
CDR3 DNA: TGTGCCAGCAGTCCCACAGGGGCCAACACTGAAGCTTTCTTT

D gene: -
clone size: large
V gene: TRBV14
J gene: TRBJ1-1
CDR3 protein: CASSLLQNTEAFF
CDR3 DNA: TGTGCCAGCAGCCTTTTACAGAACACTGAAGCTTTCTTT

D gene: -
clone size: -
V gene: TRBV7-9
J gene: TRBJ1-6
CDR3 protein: CASRRNSRGGNSPLHF
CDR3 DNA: TGTGCCAGCAGACGTAACTCGAGGGGTGGAAATTCACCCCTCCACTTT

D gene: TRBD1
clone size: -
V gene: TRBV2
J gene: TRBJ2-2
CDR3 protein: CASRPGQMNTGELFF
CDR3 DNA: TGTGCCAGCAGGCCGGGACAGATGAACACCGGGGAGCTGTTTTTT

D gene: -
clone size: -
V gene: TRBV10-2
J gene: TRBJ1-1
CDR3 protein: CASREGEMNTEAFF
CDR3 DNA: TGCGCCAGCCGGGAGGGGGAGATGAACACTGAAGCTTTCTTT

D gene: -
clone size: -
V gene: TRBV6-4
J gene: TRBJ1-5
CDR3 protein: CASNGISNQPQHF
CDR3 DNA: TGTGCCAGCAACGGGATTAGCAATCAGCCCCAGCATTTT

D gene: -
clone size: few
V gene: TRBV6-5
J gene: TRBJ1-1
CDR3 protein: CATGSRLLGTEAFF
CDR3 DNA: TGTGCCACGGGGAGTAGGTTATTGGGGACTGAAGCTTTCTTT

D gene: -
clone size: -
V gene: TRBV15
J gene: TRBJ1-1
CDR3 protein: CATSRDRGFAEAFF
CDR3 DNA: TGTGCCACCAGCAGAGATCGGGGATTCGCTGAAGCTTTCTTT

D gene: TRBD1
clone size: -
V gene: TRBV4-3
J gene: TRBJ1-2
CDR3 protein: CASSQDPGQGGGYTF
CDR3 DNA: TGCGCCAGCAGCCAAGATCCGGGACAGGGGGGTGGCTACACCTTC

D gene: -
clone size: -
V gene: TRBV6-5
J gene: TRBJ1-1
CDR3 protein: CASTSPRAGTEAFF
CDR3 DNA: TGTGCCAGCACCTCCCCAAGGGCGGGCACTGAAGCTTTCTTT

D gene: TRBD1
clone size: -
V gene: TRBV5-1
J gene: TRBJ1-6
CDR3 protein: CASSSITGTGDNSPLHF
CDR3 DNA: TGCGCCAGCAGCTCTATTACCGGGACAGGGGATAATTCACCCCTCCACTTT

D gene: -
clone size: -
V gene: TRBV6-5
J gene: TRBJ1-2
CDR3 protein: CASSYEGLDGYTF
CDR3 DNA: TGTGCCAGCAGTTACGAGGGGCTGGATGGCTACACCTTC

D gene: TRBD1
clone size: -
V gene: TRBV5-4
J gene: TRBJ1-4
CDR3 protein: CASSLQTGGNEKLFF
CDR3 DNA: TGTGCCAGCAGCTTACAGACAGGGGGCAATGAAAAACTGTTTTTT

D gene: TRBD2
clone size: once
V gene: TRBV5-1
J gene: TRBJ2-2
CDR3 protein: CASSLRTSGDTGELFF
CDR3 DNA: TGCGCCAGCAGCCTCCGGACTAGCGGGGACACCGGGGAGCTGTTTTTT

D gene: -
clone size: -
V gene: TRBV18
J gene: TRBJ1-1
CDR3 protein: CASSPPWDRREAFF
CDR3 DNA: TGTGCCAGCTCACCACCGTGGGACCGTAGGGAGGCTTTCTTT

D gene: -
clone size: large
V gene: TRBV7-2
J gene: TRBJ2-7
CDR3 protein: CASSYGPYEQYF
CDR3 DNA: TGTGCCAGCAGCTATGGTCCCTACGAGCAGTACTTC

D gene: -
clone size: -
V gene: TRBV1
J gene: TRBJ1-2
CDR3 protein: CTSSQKTAEYGYTF
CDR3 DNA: TGCACCAGCAGCCAAAAGACAGCGGAGTATGGCTACACCTTC

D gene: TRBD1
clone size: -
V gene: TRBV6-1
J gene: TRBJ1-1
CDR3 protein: CAATGQGVAFF
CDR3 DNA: TGTGCCGCGACCGGACAGGGTGTAGCTTTCTTT

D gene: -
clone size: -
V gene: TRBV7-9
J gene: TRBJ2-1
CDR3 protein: CASSFREGGQFF
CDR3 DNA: TGTGCCAGCAGCTTCCGGGAAGGAGGGCAGTTCTTC

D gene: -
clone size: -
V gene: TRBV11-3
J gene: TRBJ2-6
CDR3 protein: CASSSTGANVLTF
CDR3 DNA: TGTGCCAGCAGCTCTACTGGGGCCAACGTCCTGACTTTC

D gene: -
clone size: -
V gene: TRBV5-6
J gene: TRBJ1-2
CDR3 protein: CASSLTDRHYGYTF
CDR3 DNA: TGTGCCAGCAGCTTGACGGACAGACACTATGGCTACACCTTC

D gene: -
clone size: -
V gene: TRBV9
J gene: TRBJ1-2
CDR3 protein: CASSVDQTYYGYTF
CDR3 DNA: TGTGCCAGCAGCGTAGATCAGACCTACTATGGCTACACCTTC

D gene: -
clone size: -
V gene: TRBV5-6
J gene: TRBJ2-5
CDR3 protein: CASSLEVGSSGVQYF
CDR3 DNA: TGTGCCAGCAGCTTGGAAGTGGGCTCCTCCGGGGTCCAGTACTTC

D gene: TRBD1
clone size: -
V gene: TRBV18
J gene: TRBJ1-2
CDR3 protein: CASSPTRQGAVGYGYTF
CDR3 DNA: TGTGCCAGCTCACCAACTCGACAGGGGGCAGTTGGCTATGGCTACACCTTC

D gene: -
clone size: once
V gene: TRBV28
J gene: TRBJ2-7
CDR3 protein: CASSLFRVWWEQYF
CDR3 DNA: TGTGCCAGCAGTTTATTTCGGGTTTGGTGGGAGCAGTACTTC

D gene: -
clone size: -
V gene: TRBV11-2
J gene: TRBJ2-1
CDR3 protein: CASSLVTGATWFF
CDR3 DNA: TGTGCCAGCAGCTTAGTCACGGGGGCAACATGGTTCTTC

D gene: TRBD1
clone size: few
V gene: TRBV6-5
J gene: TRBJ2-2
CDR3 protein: CASRRQGNTGELFF
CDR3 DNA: TGTGCCAGCAGACGACAGGGGAACACCGGGGAGCTGTTTTTT

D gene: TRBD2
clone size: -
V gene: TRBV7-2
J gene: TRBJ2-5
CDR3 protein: CASSSGTSLQETQYF
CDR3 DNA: TGTGCCAGCAGCTCCGGGACTAGCCTCCAAGAGACCCAGTACTTC

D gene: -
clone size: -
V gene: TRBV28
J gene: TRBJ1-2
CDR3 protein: CASSFHHYGYTF
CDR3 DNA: TGTGCCAGCAGTTTTCATCACTATGGCTACACCTTC

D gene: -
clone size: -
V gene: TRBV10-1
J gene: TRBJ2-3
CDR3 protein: CASSDSGLIELTDTQYF
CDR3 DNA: TGCGCCAGCAGTGATTCGGGGCTAATTGAGTTGACAGATACGCAGTATTTT

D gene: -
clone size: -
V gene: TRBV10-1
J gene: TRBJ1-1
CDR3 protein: CASSRGGNTEAFF
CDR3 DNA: TGCGCCAGCTCTCGAGGGGGGAACACTGAAGCTTTCTTT

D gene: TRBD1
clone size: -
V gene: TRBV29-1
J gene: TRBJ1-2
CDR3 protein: CSAPGQGEHGYTF
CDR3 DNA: TGCAGCGCACCGGGACAGGGGGAGCATGGCTACACCTTC